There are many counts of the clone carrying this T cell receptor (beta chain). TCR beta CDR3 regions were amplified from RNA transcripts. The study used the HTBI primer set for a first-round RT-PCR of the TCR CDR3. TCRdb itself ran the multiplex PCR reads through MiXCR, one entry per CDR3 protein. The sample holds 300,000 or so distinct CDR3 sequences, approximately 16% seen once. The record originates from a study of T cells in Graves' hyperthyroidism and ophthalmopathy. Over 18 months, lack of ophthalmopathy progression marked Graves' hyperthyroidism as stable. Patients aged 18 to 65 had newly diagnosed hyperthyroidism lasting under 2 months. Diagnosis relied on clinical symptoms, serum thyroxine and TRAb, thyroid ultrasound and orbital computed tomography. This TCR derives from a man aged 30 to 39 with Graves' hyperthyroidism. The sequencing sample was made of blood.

CDR3 sequence: CASNPGLGNTEAFF. The CDR3 DNA reads as TGTGCCAGCAACCCCGGACTGGGGAACACTGAAGCTTTCTTT. The chain employs TRBV27 and TRBJ1-1, with unresolved D. The germline V gene encodes CDR1 MNHEY and CDR2 SMNVEV (reference sequence). This CDR3 comprises 14 residues. The ends were cut back, 7 bases at V and 1 base at J, with 13 bases in the middle.